The next 15 T cell receptor beta chains were all read from a single sample in a study of blood T cell repertoires in COVID-19. Measured with immunoSEQ multiplex PCR; TCRdb has only the in-frame clones, and not every one. The table has around 200,000 clones, roughly nine tenths seen once. Input material: peripheral blood. These receptors came from a man in his forties with active or convalescent COVID-19.

The rearrangement links TRBV27 to TRBJ2-7, with 8 nucleotides matching TRBD2. V was pared by 5 bases and J by 3 bases, with 18 bases of the junction left unmatched. Germline CDR1 is MNHEY and CDR2 is SMNVEV (reference sequence). CDR3 size: 18 residues. The DNA for the CDR3 is TGTGCCAGCAGTCCAAAGGGGCAGGACGGACTAGCTAACTACGAGCAGTACTTC. This encodes CASSPKGQDGLANYEQYF.

The table lists this clone with a count of one. This chain joins TRBV5-8 and TRBJ1-6; D call uncertain. Trimming shortened V by 4 bases and J by 9 bases, and 11 bases separated the two germline ends. Germline CDR1 and CDR2: SGHTS and YDEGEE. This CDR3 has 13 residues. CDR3 residues: CASSRRGSSPLHF. CDR3 DNA: TGTGCCAGCAGCCGACGGGGATCTTCACCCCTCCACTTT.

The V call is TRBV7-9, the J call TRBJ2-4, with 10 nucleotides matching TRBD1. The germline V gene has CDR1 SEHNR and CDR2 FQNEAQ (reference sequence). The CDR3 extends over 18 amino acids. V lost 2 bases and J lost 8; bases outside the gene matches: 15. The CDR3 sequence: CASSLSLGGRTGGHIQYF. The DNA for the CDR3 is TGTGCCAGCAGCTTATCATTAGGCGGTCGGACAGGGGGGCACATTCAGTACTTC.

V is TRBV27 and J is TRBJ2-3; 11 nucleotides line up with TRBD2. After removal of 5 bases from V and 0 bases from J, the junction contained 7 bases not matched to a gene. Germline values: CDR1 MNHEY, CDR2 SMNVEV (reference sequence). The CDR3 contains 17 residues. CDR3 sequence (DNA): TGTGCCAGCAGTCGACCTCGGACTAGCGGGAGCACAGATACGCAGTATTTT. The encoded protein is CASSRPRTSGSTDTQYF.

The rearrangement uses TRBV19 and TRBJ1-4, with TRBD1 matching 8 bases. The CDR3 runs 12 residues. The germline V gene has CDR1 LNHDA and CDR2 SQIVND (reference sequence). V was pared by 8 bases and J by 7 bases, with 3 bases of the junction left unmatched. CDR3 amino acids: CASGDRREKLFF. The DNA of the CDR3 is TGTGCCAGTGGGGACAGGCGTGAAAAACTGTTTTTT.

V gene TRBV21-1 combines with J gene TRBJ1-2; the table's D gene call, TRBD1, was not cross checked with the DNA. TRBV21-1 is recorded as a pseudogene. The CDR3 has 13 amino acids. The CDR3 coding sequence is TGTGCCAGCCTGAAACAGGGGGCTAGCGGCTACACCTTC. Its translation is CASLKQGASGYTF.

The rearrangement uses TRBV3-1 (or the pseudogene TRBV3-2) and TRBJ2-2; TRBD1 is a possible D gene (5 bases). V lost 1 base and J 7 bases, leaving 13 bases between the germline ends. Germline V CDR1 and CDR2: LGHDT, YNNKEL (reference sequence). The CDR3 is 15 residues long. The CDR3 nucleotides are TGTGCCAGCAGCCAAGGGTCGACTCAGGGCGGGGAGCTGTTTTTT. Translated: CASSQGSTQGGELFF.

The chain has TRBV6-1 and TRBJ1-4, with 10 bases that match TRBD1. V lost 2 bases, J lost 6 bases, and 3 bases stayed unmatched. Germline lookup yields CDR1 MNHNS and CDR2 SASEGT. The CDR3 runs to 15 residues. The CDR3 protein is CASSEPDRGHEKLFF. The CDR3 DNA is TGTGCCAGCAGTGAACCCGACAGGGGGCATGAAAAACTGTTTTTT.

The chain uses TRBV6-6 and TRBJ1-1, with 9 bases aligning to TRBD1. In germline, CDR1 is MNHNY, CDR2 SVGAGI (reference sequence). The CDR3 has 15 residues. Trimming removed 2 bases from V and 5 bases from J; junction bases left unmatched: 6. In DNA, the CDR3 is TGTGCCAGCAGTTACCTGACAGGGGGGGGAACTGAAGCTTTCTTT. This gives the protein CASSYLTGGGTEAFF.

CDR3 nucleotides: TGTGCCAGCAGTGAACGAGAAGGGGGAGGCTACACCTTC. This encodes CASSEREGGGYTF. The chain couples TRBV6-1 to TRBJ1-2; maybe TRBD1 (6 bases). Germline CDR1 reads MNHNS; CDR2 reads SASEGT. The CDR3 runs 13 residues. V was pared by 2 bases and J by 8 bases, with 12 bases between.

The chain has TRBV10-3 and TRBJ1-1; D ambiguous. Trimming removed 4 bases at V and 1 base at J, with 4 bases between. CDR1 and CDR2 (germline): ENHRY, SYGVKD. The CDR3 runs 12 residues. CDR3 in amino acids: CAISVQNTEAFF. CDR3 coding DNA: TGTGCCATCAGTGTTCAGAACACTGAAGCTTTCTTT.

The chain has TRBV7-2 and TRBJ1-2; tentative D call: TRBD1 (5 bases). V lost 1 base and J 7 bases, leaving 19 bases between the germline ends. Germline values: CDR1 SGHTA, CDR2 FQGNSA. CDR3 size: 16 residues. The CDR3 sequence is CASSLDVWLRRGGYTF. CDR3 nucleotides: TGTGCCAGCAGCTTAGATGTTTGGCTCCGAAGGGGTGGCTACACCTTC.

The J gene is TRBJ1-1, the V gene TRBV10-2, with no clear D. The CDR3 runs to 11 residues. CDR1 and CDR2 (germline): WSHSY, SAAADI. The germline V and J ends were trimmed by 4 bases and 5 bases, with 5 bases remaining between them. In DNA form, the CDR3 reads TGCGCCAGCAGTGTCCGGACTGAAGCTTTCTTT. This translates into CASSVRTEAFF.

This CDR3 is CASSPLGGVYGYTF. Here the CDR3 DNA reads TGTGCCAGCAGCCCGTTGGGAGGGGTCTATGGCTACACCTTC. This chain uses TRBV11-2 with TRBJ1-2; weak D call: TRBD1 (5 bases). V lost 5 bases to trimming and J lost 4 bases, with 14 bases between them. There are 14 residues in the CDR3. In germline, CDR1 is SGHAT, CDR2 FQNNGV.

This sequence joins TRBV18 and TRBJ1-1, with D uncertain. The V end was cut by 5 bases, the J end by 7 bases, with 20 bases between. Germline V gene lookup returns CDR1 KGHSH and CDR2 LQKENI. CDR3 length: 15 residues. The DNA for the CDR3 is TGTGCCAGCTCATCTTCATTGGGCTACGGCAGTGAAGCTTTCTTT. This translates into CASSSSLGYGSEAFF.